A single sample gave rise to the 5 T cell receptor beta chains below, sequenced in a study of T cell changes during pregnancy in multiple sclerosis. Data came from immunoSEQ multiplex PCR; TCRdb stores just in-frame clones and leaves some out. There are about 30,000 clones in the sample; 90% to 95% occur only once, and under 5% lies in the top ten. Sequences were derived from peripheral blood, sampled in the first trimester of pregnancy. These receptors came from a female donor in good health, enrolled as a control in a pregnancy study.

The rearrangement uses TRBV14 and TRBJ2-2; D unresolved. The germline V and J ends were trimmed by 3 bases and 5 bases, with 10 bases remaining between them. Germline V CDR1 and CDR2: SGHDN, FVKESK. CDR3 length equals 14 residues. CDR3 residues: CASSHPGVTGELFF. The CDR3, as DNA: TGTGCCAGCAGCCATCCTGGAGTAACCGGGGAGCTGTTTTTT.

The chain is built from TRBV6-1 and TRBJ1-2; D unresolved. CDR1 is MNHNS, CDR2 SASEGT, per germline. The CDR3 spans 14 residues. V lost 1 base to trimming and J lost 2 bases, with 8 bases between them. The CDR3 is CASSEGPGNYGYTF. The CDR3 region has the DNA TGTGCCAGCAGTGAAGGACCGGGGAACTATGGCTACACCTTC.

The rearrangement uses TRBV7-6 and TRBJ2-7; TRBD1 aligns across 9 bases. From germline, CDR1 is SGHVS and CDR2 FNYEAQ. With V trimmed by 6 bases and J by 2 bases, 11 bases remained unmatched. This CDR3 region has 16 residues. This CDR3 is CASRQGAGQGTYEQYF. Written as DNA, the CDR3 is TGTGCCAGCAGGCAAGGGGCAGGACAGGGGACCTACGAGCAGTACTTC.

Notes on this clone: At one of its ends the junction is not consistent with the germline gene, which may arise from a read error. J is TRBJ1-1 and V is TRBV5-1; 10 positions agree with TRBD1. Germline V lookup: CDR1 SGHRS, CDR2 YFSETQ. The CDR3 totals 15 residues. CDR3 nucleotides: TGCGCCAGCAGCCTGGGACAGGGGATTAGCACTGGAGCTTTCTTT. This translates into CASSLGQGISTGAFF.

The rearrangement uses TRBV6-1 and TRBJ2-7; 11 bases map to TRBD1. Germline-derived CDR1 and CDR2 are MNHNS and SASEGT. With V trimmed by 1 base and J by 4 bases, 12 bases remained unmatched. The CDR3 runs 18 residues. The CDR3 DNA follows: TGTGCCAGCAGTGAAGGGGCTCGGTCCGGGACAGGGGGATACGAGCAGTACTTC. It is translated as CASSEGARSGTGGYEQYF.